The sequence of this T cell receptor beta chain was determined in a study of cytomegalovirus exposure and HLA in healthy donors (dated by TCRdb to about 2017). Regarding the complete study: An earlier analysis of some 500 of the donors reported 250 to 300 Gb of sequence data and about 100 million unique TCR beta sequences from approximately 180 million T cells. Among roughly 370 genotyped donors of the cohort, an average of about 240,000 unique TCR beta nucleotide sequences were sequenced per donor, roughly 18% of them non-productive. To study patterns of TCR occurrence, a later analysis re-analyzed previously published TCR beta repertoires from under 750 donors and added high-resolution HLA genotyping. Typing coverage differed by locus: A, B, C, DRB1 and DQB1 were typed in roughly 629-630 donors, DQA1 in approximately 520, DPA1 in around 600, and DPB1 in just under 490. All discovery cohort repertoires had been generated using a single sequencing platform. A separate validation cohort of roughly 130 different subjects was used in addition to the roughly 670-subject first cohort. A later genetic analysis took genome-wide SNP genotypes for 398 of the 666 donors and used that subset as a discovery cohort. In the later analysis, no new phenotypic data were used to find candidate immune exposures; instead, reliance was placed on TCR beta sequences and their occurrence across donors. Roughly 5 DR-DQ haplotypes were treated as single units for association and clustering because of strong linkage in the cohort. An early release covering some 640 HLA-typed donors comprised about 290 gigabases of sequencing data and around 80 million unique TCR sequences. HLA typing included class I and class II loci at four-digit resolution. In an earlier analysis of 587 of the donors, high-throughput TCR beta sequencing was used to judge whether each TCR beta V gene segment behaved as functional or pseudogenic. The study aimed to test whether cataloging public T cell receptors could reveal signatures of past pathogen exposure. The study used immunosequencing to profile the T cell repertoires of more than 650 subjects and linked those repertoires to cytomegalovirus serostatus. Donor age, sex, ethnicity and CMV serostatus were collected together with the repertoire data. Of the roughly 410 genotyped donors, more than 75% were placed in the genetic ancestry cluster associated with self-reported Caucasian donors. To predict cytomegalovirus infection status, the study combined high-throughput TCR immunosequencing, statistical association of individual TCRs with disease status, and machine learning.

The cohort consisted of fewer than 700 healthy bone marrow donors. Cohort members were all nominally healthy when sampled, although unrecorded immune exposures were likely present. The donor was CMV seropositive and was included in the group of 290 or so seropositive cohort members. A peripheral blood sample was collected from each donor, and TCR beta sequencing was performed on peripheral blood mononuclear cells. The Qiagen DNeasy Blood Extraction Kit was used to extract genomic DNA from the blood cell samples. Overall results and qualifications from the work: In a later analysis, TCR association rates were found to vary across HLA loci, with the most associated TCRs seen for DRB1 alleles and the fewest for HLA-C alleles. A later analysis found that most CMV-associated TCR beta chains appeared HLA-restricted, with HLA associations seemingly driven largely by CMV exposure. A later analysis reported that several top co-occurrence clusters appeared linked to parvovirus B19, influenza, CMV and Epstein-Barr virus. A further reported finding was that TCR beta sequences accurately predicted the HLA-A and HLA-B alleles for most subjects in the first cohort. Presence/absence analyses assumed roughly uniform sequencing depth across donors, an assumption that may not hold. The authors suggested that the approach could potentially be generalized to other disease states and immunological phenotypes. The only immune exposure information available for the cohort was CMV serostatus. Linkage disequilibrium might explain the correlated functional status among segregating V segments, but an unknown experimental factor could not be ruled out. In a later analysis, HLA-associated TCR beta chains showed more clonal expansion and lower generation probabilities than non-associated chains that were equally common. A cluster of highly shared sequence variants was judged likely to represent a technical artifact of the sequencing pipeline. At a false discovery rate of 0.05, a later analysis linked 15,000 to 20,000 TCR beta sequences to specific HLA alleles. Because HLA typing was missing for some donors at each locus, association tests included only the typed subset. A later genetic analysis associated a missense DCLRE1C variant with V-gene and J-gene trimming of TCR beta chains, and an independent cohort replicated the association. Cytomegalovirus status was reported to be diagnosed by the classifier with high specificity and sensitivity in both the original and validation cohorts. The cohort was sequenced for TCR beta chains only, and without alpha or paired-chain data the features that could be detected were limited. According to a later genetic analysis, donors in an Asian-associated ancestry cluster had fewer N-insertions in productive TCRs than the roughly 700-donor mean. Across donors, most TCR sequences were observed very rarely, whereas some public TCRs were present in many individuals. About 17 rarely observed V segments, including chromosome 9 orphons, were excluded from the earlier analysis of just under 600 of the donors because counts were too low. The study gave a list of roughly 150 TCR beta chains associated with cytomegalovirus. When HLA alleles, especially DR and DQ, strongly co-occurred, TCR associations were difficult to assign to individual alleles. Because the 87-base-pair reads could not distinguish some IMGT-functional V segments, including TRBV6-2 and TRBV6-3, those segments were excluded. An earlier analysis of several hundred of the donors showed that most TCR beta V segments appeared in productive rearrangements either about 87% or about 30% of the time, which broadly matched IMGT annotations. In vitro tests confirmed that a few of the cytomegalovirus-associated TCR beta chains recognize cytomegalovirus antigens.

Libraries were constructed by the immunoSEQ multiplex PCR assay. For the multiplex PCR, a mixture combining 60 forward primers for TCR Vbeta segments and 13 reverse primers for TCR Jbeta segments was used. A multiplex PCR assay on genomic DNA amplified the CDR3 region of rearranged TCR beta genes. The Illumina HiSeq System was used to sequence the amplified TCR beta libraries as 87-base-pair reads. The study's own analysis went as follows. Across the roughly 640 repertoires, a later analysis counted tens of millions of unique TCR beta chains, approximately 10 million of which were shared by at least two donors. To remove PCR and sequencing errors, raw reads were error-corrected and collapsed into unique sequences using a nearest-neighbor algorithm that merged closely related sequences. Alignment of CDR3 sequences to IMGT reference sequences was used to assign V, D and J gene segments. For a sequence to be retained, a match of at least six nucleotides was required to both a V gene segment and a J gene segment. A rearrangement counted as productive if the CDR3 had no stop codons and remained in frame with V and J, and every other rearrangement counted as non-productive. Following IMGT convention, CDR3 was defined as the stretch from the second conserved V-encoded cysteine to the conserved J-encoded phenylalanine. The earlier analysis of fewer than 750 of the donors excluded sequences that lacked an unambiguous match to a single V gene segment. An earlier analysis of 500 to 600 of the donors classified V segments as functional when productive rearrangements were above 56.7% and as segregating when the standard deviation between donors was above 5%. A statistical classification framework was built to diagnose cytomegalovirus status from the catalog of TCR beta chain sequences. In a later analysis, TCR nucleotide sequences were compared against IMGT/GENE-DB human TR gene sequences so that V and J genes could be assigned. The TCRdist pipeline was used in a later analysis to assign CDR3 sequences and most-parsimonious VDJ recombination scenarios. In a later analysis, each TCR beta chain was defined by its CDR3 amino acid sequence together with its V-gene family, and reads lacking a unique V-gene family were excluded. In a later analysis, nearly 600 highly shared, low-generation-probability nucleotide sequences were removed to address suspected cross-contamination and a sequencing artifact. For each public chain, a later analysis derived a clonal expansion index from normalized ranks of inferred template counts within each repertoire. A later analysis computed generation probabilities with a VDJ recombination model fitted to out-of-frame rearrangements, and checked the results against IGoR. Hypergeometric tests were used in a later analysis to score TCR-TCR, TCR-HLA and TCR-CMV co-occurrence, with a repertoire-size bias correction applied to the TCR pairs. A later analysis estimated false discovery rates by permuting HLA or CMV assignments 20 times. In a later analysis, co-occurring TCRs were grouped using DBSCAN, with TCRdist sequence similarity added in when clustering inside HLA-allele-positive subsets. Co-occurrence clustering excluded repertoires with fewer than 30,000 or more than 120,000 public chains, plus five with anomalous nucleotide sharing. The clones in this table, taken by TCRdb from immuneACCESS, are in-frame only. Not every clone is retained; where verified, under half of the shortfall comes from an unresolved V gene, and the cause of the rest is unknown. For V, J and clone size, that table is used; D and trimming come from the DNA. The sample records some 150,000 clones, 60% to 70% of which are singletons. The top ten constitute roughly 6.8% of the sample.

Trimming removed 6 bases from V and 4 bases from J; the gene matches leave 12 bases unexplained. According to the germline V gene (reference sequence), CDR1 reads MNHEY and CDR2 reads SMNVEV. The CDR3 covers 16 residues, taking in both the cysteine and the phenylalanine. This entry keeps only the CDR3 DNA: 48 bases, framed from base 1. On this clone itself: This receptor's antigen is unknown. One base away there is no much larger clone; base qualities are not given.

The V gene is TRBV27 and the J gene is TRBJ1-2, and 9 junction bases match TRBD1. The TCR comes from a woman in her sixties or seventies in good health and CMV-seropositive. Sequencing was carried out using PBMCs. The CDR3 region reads CASSNYRTGGSYGYTF. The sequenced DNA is TGTGCCAGCAGCAACTACCGAACAGGGGGCAGCTATGGCTACACCTTC.